The 27 T cell receptor beta chains listed next were all sequenced from one sample in a study of blood T cell repertoires in COVID-19. The repertoire was sequenced with immunoSEQ multiplex PCR; TCRdb's copy has only in-frame clones and lacks some. The repertoire holds 200,000 to 250,000 clones, with 65% to 85% as singletons. The material sequenced was PBMCs or T cells enriched from blood (not recorded which). The receptors stem from a middle-aged woman who had recovered from COVID-19.

The chain has TRBV6-4 and TRBJ2-2; TRBD2 might be the D (6 bases). Trimming took 3 bases from V and 0 from J, leaving 11 bases between them. The CDR3 covers 16 residues. Germline-derived CDR1 and CDR2 are MRHNA and SNTAGT. The CDR3 DNA sequence: TGTGCCAGCAGTGATATGGAGGGGTCGAACACCGGGGAGCTGTTTTTT. It yields the protein CASSDMEGSNTGELFF.

The CDR3 is CASRGTGKGTGELFF. As DNA, the CDR3 is TGTGCCAGTAGGGGTACAGGAAAAGGCACCGGGGAGCTGTTTTTT. The chain links TRBV19 to TRBJ2-2; weak D call: TRBD1 (5 bases). Germline V gene lookup returns CDR1 LNHDA and CDR2 SQIVND (reference sequence). Trimming took 6 bases from V and 4 from J, leaving 15 bases between them. The CDR3 has 15 amino acids.

The V gene is TRBV11-3, the J gene TRBJ2-1; TRBD2 is a possible D gene (7 bases). Looked up from germline, CDR1 is SGHNT and CDR2 is YENEEA. CDR3 length equals 16 residues. Trimming cost V 5 bases and J 8 bases, with 22 bases left between them. The CDR3 bases are TGTGCCAGCAGCCCAGGGGTGCGGGAGATAGTTTATGAGCAGTTCTTC. It yields the protein CASSPGVREIVYEQFF. Drawing the rest from reference TRBV11-3 and TRBJ2-1, the complete variable domain is EAGVVQSPRYKIIEKKQPVAFWCNPISGHNTLYWYLQNLGQGPELLIRYENEEAVDDSQLPKDRFSAERLKGVDSTLKIQPAELGDSAVYLCASSPGVREIVYEQFFGPGTRLTVL.

The chain uses TRBV15 and TRBJ1-1, with a weak D call TRBD1 (6 bases). The CDR3 covers 15 residues. The ends were cut back, 2 bases at V and 5 bases at J, with 15 bases in the middle. Germline V gives CDR1 LNHNV, CDR2 YYDKDF (reference sequence). CDR3 bases: TGTGCCACCAGCAGAAAACAGGGTTATGGGACTGAAGCTTTCTTT. It encodes CATSRKQGYGTEAFF.

The chain is built from TRBV5-1 and TRBJ2-5, with D possibly matching TRBD1 (5 bases). Trimming removed 0 bases from V and 3 bases from J, with 9 bases in between. The CDR3 totals 14 residues. Germline loops: CDR1 SGHRS, CDR2 YFSETQ. For the CDR3, the DNA is TGCGCCAGCAGCTTGGCAGGGCAGGAAGAGACCCAGTACTTC. This translates into CASSLAGQEETQYF. Full variable domain (missing parts from reference TRBV5-1 and TRBJ2-5): KAGVTQTPRYLIKTRGQQVTLSCSPISGHRSVSWYQQTPGQGLQFLFEYFSETQRNKGNFPGRFSGRQFSNSRSEMNVSTLELGDSALYLCASSLAGQEETQYFGPGTRLLVL.

This clone has just one count. The chain is built from TRBV20-1 and TRBJ1-6; 9 nucleotides match TRBD1. The CDR3 extends over 14 amino acids. From germline, CDR1 is DFQATT and CDR2 SNEGSKA (reference sequence). Losses at the gene ends were 3 bases for V and 8 bases for J; bases not matched to a gene: 5. The CDR3 DNA is TGCAGTGCTAGTTCGGGACAGGGCTATTCACCCCTCCACTTT. Its protein is CSASSGQGYSPLHF.

This chain connects TRBV27 to TRBJ1-5; a weak D match, TRBD1 (6 bases). CDR3 length: 14 residues. CDR1 and CDR2 (germline): MNHEY, SMNVEV (reference sequence). Trimming pared 6 bases from V and 3 bases from J, leaving 12 bases between. The CDR3 nucleotides read TGTGCCAGCAGGACAGGAGAACACAATCAGCCCCAGCATTTT. It codes for CASRTGEHNQPQHF.

DNA for the CDR3: TGTGCCAGCAGCCTTGGGGGGGATCTAAGAGGTCAGCCCCAGCATTTT. It is translated as CASSLGGDLRGQPQHF. The V call is TRBV9, the J call TRBJ1-5; D perhaps matches TRBD1 (5 bases). Germline CDR1 and CDR2: SGDLS and YYNGEE. The CDR3 length is 16 residues. Trimming pared 4 bases from V and 6 bases from J, leaving 20 bases between.

V gene TRBV3-1 (or the pseudogene TRBV3-2) combines with J gene TRBJ2-7; perhaps TRBD2 as D (5 bases). Germline V CDR1 and CDR2: LGHDT, YNNKEL (reference sequence). The CDR3 covers 14 residues. The germline V and J ends were trimmed by 1 base and 4 bases, with 11 bases remaining between them. The CDR3 loop is CASSQGAGGYEQYV. The CDR3 DNA reads TGTGCCAGCAGCCAAGGGGCAGGAGGATACGAGCAGTACGTC.

This chain links TRBV19 with TRBJ1-4; D not resolved. There are 15 residues in the CDR3. Trimming took 3 bases from V and 3 from J, leaving 11 bases between them. CDR1 is LNHDA and CDR2 is SQIVND in the germline V gene (reference sequence). CDR3 bases: TGTGCCAGTAGTATCGCCCGGAGGGCTAATGAAAAACTGTTTTTT. Its translation: CASSIARRANEKLFF.

The V gene is TRBV18, the J gene TRBJ2-1; D possibly corresponds to TRBD2 (6 bases). Germline lookup yields CDR1 KGHSH and CDR2 LQKENI. Between the trimmed V and J ends, which lost 3 bases and 3 bases, there was a span of 30 bases. This CDR3 contains 21 residues. The DNA of the CDR3 is TGTGCCAGCTCACCGGGCGCAGGCTCAATACTCGACGGGAGTGGCTACAATGAGCAGTTCTTC. Translating it yields CASSPGAGSILDGSGYNEQFF.

The CDR3 sequence is CASSQDRLEQYF. The CDR3 nucleotides are TGTGCCAGCAGCCAGGACAGGTTGGAGCAGTACTTC. J is TRBJ2-7 and V is TRBV13, with 7 bases matching TRBD1. CDR3 length: 12 residues. Germline CDR1 is PRHDT and CDR2 is FYEKMQ (reference sequence). The J segment lost 7 bases and the V segment lost 5 bases, leaving 5 bases of the junction unmatched.

The genes are TRBV3-1 (or the pseudogene TRBV3-2) and TRBJ2-5; D possibly corresponds to TRBD1 (5 bases). The germline CDR1 and CDR2 sequences are LGHDT and YNNKEL (reference sequence). CDR3 length: 13 amino acids. Trimming removed 3 bases from V and 4 bases from J, with 9 bases in between. In nucleotides, the CDR3 is TGTGCCAGCAGCCAGCCAGGGCCAGAGACCCAGTACTTC. It yields the protein CASSQPGPETQYF.

This clone has a single count. This rearrangement joins TRBV2 to TRBJ2-1, with 8 bases fitting TRBD1. This CDR3 comprises 15 residues. CDR1 is SNHLY and CDR2 is FYNNEI in the germline V gene. The V segment lost 7 bases and the J segment 5 bases; nucleotides outside the gene matches: 10. The CDR3: CASTAQGVYHNEQFF. DNA for the CDR3: TGTGCCAGCACCGCACAGGGGGTGTACCACAATGAGCAGTTCTTC.

The chain recombines TRBV4-1 with TRBJ2-3, with D possibly matching TRBD1 (5 bases). The germline CDR1 and CDR2 sequences are MGHRA and YSYEKL. This CDR3 spans 18 amino acids. The V end lost 3 bases, the J end lost 4 bases, and 23 bases lay between the germline ends. CDR3 loop: CASSHKAYQELGPDTQYF. DNA for the CDR3: TGCGCCAGCAGCCACAAGGCATACCAGGAGTTGGGGCCAGATACGCAGTATTTT.

This chain uses TRBV5-6 with TRBJ2-7; tentative D call: TRBD1 (7 bases). The CDR3 contains 15 residues. Germline CDR1 reads SGHDT; CDR2 reads YYEEEE. DNA of the CDR3: TGTGCCAGCAGGGAAAGGGGTAATCGACCAGGGGGGTCTACCGTC. Amino acid sequence: CASRERGNRPGGSTV.

The rearrangement links TRBV2 to TRBJ1-2; no clear D. The CDR3 is made up of 16 amino acids. CDR1 and CDR2 from the germline V gene are SNHLY and FYNNEI. Trimming left V 6 bases short and J 0 bases short, with 17 bases between. CDR3 DNA sequence: TGTGCCAGCAGGGGCCTTGCGGGATTAACTAACTATGGCTACACCTTC. It is translated as CASRGLAGLTNYGYTF.

The rearrangement joins TRBV20-1 to TRBJ2-1; the D gene is possibly TRBD2 (6 bases). The germline V gene encodes CDR1 DFQATT and CDR2 SNEGSKA (reference sequence). The CDR3 runs to 16 residues. V lost 3 bases to trimming and J lost 8 bases, with 23 bases between them. CDR3 coding DNA: TGCAGTGCTAGTGACGATGTAAGGAGGTGGGGGGATGAGCAGTTCTTC. Protein product: CSASDDVRRWGDEQFF.

J is TRBJ2-7 and V is TRBV7-9; 13 bases are shared with TRBD2. CDR1 is SEHNR, CDR2 FQNEAQ, per germline (reference sequence). CDR3 length: 17 residues. Trimming removed 5 bases from V and 6 bases from J; junction bases left unmatched: 13. The CDR3: CASSDGLAGALEGEQYF. CDR3 sequence (DNA): TGTGCCAGCAGCGACGGACTAGCGGGAGCCCTTGAAGGCGAGCAGTACTTC.

The chain links TRBV5-1 to TRBJ2-1; TRBD2 matches 7 bases. The germline CDR1 and CDR2 sequences are SGHRS and YFSETQ. This CDR3 has 15 residues. The V and J ends lost 4 bases and 7 bases, in that order; junction bases with no gene match: 11. The chain's CDR3 is CASSLDGLGVNEQFF. The CDR3 DNA is TGCGCCAGCAGCCTTGATGGACTAGGCGTAAATGAGCAGTTCTTC.

V is TRBV6-5 and J is TRBJ2-1; no definite D call. CDR3 length: 13 residues. The germline V gene has CDR1 MNHEY and CDR2 SVGAGI. V was cut by 0 bases and J by 7 bases, with 7 bases left in between. CDR3 in amino acids: CASSYSFRNEQFF. Written as DNA, the CDR3 is TGTGCCAGCAGTTACTCGTTTCGGAATGAGCAGTTCTTC.

This clone has at least ten counts. The genes are TRBV6-4 and TRBJ2-1; 10 bases are a match to TRBD2. CDR3 length equals 14 residues. Trimming at V came to 3 bases and at J to 6 bases, leaving 2 bases not matched to a gene. The germline CDR1 and CDR2 sequences are MRHNA and SNTAGT. The CDR3 nucleotides read TGTGCCAGCAGTGAACTAGCGGGAATCAATGAGCAGTTCTTC. Its protein product is CASSELAGINEQFF.

This chain joins TRBV6-2 or TRBV6-3 and TRBJ2-5, with TRBD2 matching 12 bases. CDR3 length equals 15 residues. CDR1 MNHEY and CDR2 SVGEGT come from the germline V gene. The trim removed 5 bases at V and 4 bases at J, leaving 5 bases unmatched. The CDR3 nucleotides read TGTGCCAGCAGTCTAACGGGACTAGCGGGAGAGACCCAGTACTTC. It translates to CASSLTGLAGETQYF.

The chain has TRBV20-1 and TRBJ2-5; 12 bases are a match to TRBD2. Germline V CDR1 and CDR2: DFQATT, SNEGSKA (reference sequence). Trimming removed 3 bases from V and 2 bases from J; junction bases left unmatched: 7. The CDR3 length is 16 residues. The CDR3 here is CSASGLAGGDQETQYF. The CDR3 nucleotides are TGCAGTGCTAGTGGGCTAGCGGGAGGGGATCAAGAGACCCAGTACTTC.

The CDR3 reads CASRGIGLAGVDEQFF. The CDR3 nucleotides read TGCGCCAGCAGAGGAATCGGACTAGCGGGAGTTGATGAGCAGTTCTTC. The chain links TRBV5-1 to TRBJ2-1; 13 bases align to TRBD2. The CDR3 extends over 16 amino acids. Losses at the gene ends were 5 bases for V and 8 bases for J; bases not matched to a gene: 10. The germline V gene encodes CDR1 SGHRS and CDR2 YFSETQ.

The genes are TRBV2 and TRBJ1-5; 7 bases line up with TRBD1. This CDR3 is built from 14 residues. The ends lost 8 bases at V and 5 bases at J; junction bases unmatched: 9. Germline V gives CDR1 SNHLY, CDR2 FYNNEI. The CDR3 loop reads CASDVGQPHQPQHF. The CDR3 nucleotides are TGTGCCAGCGATGTGGGACAGCCCCATCAGCCCCAGCATTTT. The variable domain in full, with the rest retrieved from reference TRBV2 and TRBJ1-5, is EPEVTQTPSHQVTQMGQEVILRCVPISNHLYFYWYRQILGQKVEFLVSFYNNEISEKSEIFDDQFSVERPDGSNFTLKIRSTKLEDSAMYFCASDVGQPHQPQHFGDGTRLSIL.

The chain carries TRBV30 and TRBJ1-1; D might be TRBD1 (6 bases). The V end was cut by 5 bases, the J end by 4 bases, with 14 bases between. CDR1 and CDR2 from the germline V gene are GTSNPN and SVGIG (reference sequence). The CDR3 spans 13 residues. CDR3 sequence: CAWGYRVGTEAFF. The CDR3 DNA is TGTGCCTGGGGGTACAGGGTCGGCACTGAAGCTTTCTTT.